A few counts support the clone carrying this T cell receptor (beta chain). TCRdb independently ran MiXCR on the RT-PCR reads; one entry per CDR3 protein. The repertoire holds around 190,000 distinct CDR3 sequences, with roughly 14% as singletons. These data belong to a study of response to subunit inactivated influenza vaccine. The CDR3 has 15 amino acids. V was shortened by 2 bases and J by 2 bases, with 10 bases between the two germline ends. Germline loops: CDR1 MNHEY, CDR2 SVGAGI. The sequencing here drew on CD8+ T cells sorted from PBMCs, taken 5 days after vaccination. The origin of this receptor is a middle-aged man who received an inactivated influenza vaccine. This rearrangement joins TRBV6-5 to TRBJ2-1; the D gene is possibly TRBD2 (5 bases). The CDR3 region has the DNA TGTGCCAGCAGTTACGGGAGCGTTACCTACAATGAGCAGTTCTTC. Translating gives CASSYGSVTYNEQFF.